This record covers a single TCR beta chain. The data were taken from a study of blood T cell repertoires in COVID-19. About the study: In each case, the material was cDNA or gDNA derived from T cells, B-cell-depleted T cells, or PBMCs.

Authors' data handling: Amplifying reference gene primers gave estimates of nucleated cell counts. Only in-frame clones appear in the TCRdb table, and some are missing; sequencing was by immunoSEQ multiplex PCR. D and trimming come from the DNA, and the V and J calls and clone size come from that table. This sample carries over 45,000 clones, roughly 90% of them seen once, and the ten largest clones take approximately 27%. The CDR3 is 15 amino acids. Germline assignment: CDR1 KGHSH and CDR2 LQKENI. Trimming at V came to 2 bases and at J to 2 bases, leaving 1 base not matched to a gene. The rearrangement links TRBV18 to TRBJ1-4, with 8 bases lining up with TRBD1. This sequence originates from a woman over 75 with acute or convalescent COVID-19. Sequencing was performed on peripheral blood. The CDR3 sequence: CASSPSGGTNEKLFF. The CDR3 nucleotides read TGTGCCAGCTCACCATCAGGGGGCACTAATGAAAAACTGTTTTTT.